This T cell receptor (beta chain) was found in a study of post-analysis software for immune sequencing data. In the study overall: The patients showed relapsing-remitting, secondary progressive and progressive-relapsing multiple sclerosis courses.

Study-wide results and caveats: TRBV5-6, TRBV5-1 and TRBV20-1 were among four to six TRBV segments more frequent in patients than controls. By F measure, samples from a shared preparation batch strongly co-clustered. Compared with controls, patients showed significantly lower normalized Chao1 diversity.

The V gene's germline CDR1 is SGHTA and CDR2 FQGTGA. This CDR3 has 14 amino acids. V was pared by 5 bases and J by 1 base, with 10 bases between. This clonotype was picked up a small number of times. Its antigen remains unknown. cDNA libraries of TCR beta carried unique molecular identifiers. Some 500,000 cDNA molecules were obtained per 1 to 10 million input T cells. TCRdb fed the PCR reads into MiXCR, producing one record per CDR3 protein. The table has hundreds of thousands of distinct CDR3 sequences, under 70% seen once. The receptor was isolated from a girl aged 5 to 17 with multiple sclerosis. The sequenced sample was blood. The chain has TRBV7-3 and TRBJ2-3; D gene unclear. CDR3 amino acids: CASSTGPGTDTQYF. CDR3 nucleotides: TGTGCCAGCAGCACCGGTCCGGGCACAGATACGCAGTATTTT.